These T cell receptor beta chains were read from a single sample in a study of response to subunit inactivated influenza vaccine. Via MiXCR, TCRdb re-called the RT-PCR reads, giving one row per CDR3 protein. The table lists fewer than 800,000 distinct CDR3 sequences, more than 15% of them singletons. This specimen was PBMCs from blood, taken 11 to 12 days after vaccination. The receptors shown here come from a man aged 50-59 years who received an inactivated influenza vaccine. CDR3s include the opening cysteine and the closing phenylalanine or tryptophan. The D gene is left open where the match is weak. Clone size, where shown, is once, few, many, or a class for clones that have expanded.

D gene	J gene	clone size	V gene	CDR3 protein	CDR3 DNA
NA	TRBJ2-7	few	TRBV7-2	CASSLVSGQSSYEQYF	TGTGCCAGCAGCTTAGTTTCGGGACAAAGCTCCTACGAGCAGTACTTC
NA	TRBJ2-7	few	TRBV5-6	CASSSDISYEQYF	TGTGCCAGCAGCTCCGACATTTCCTACGAGCAGTACTTC
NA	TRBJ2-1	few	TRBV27	CASSKIRAASYNEQFF	TGTGCCAGCAGTAAAATACGCGCGGCCTCCTACAATGAGCAGTTCTTC
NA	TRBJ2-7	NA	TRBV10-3	CANAPGKDHEQYF	TGTGCCAACGCACCGGGAAAAGACCACGAGCAGTACTTC
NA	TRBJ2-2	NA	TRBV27	CASSSWGELFF	TGTGCCAGCAGTTCTTGGGGGGAGCTGTTTTTT
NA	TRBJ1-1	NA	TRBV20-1	CSALPDSNTEAFF	TGCAGTGCTCTACCCGACAGCAACACTGAAGCTTTCTTT
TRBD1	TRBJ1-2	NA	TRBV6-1	CASSALGQGVYGYTF	TGTGCCAGCAGCGCCCTAGGACAGGGGGTTTATGGCTACACCTTC
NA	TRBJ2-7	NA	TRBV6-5	CASSYSGAGPYEQYF	TGTGCCAGCAGTTACTCGGGGGCTGGGCCCTACGAGCAGTACTTC
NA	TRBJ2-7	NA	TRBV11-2	CASSQRAGLTTYEQYF	TGTGCCAGCAGCCAACGGGCGGGACTGACCACCTACGAGCAGTACTTC
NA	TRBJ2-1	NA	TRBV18	CASSPPMTPNEQFF	TGTGCCAGCTCACCACCGATGACCCCCAATGAGCAGTTCTTC
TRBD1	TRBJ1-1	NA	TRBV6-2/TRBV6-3	CASRTGGAEAFF	TGTGCCAGCAGGACAGGGGGCGCGGAAGCTTTCTTT
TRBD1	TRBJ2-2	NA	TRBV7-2	CASREGQITGELFF	TGTGCCAGCAGAGAGGGACAGATCACCGGGGAGCTGTTTTTT
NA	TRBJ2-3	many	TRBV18	CASSPFGRGSDTQYF	TGTGCCAGCTCACCCTTCGGCAGGGGATCAGATACGCAGTATTTT
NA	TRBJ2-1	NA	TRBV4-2	CASSQRGGASYNEQFF	TGTGCCAGCAGCCAAAGAGGAGGGGCATCCTACAATGAGCAGTTCTTC
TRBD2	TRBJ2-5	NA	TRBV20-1	CSARNPGTSGGGVQETQYF	TGCAGTGCTAGAAACCCCGGGACTAGCGGAGGAGGGGTACAAGAGACCCAGTACTTC
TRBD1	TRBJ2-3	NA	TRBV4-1	CASSHPTGVGDTDTQYF	TGCGCCAGCAGCCACCCGACAGGGGTGGGTGACACAGATACGCAGTATTTT
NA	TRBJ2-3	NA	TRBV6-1	CASSVPGRYTDTQYF	TGTGCCAGCAGTGTACCGGGACGGTACACAGATACGCAGTATTTT
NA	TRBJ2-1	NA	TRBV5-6	CASSLLSIGYNEQFF	TGTGCCAGCAGCTTGTTGTCTATCGGTTACAATGAGCAGTTCTTC
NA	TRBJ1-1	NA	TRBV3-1	CASSQEGTEAFF	TGTGCCAGCAGCCAAGAGGGCACTGAAGCTTTCTTT
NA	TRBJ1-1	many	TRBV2	CASRLQVNTEAFF	TGTGCCAGCAGGCTACAGGTTAACACTGAAGCTTTCTTT
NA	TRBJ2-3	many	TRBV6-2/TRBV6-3	CASSTGPQRDTQYF	TGTGCCAGCAGTACGGGACCCCAAAGAGATACGCAGTATTTT
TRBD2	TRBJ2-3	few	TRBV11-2	CASSFGLAGVIPSTDTQYF	TGTGCCAGCAGCTTCGGACTAGCGGGAGTTATTCCTAGCACAGATACGCAGTATTTT
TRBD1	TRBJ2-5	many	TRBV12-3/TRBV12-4	CASKGAPGGETQYF	TGTGCCAGCAAGGGGGCGCCTGGGGGAGAGACCCAGTACTTC
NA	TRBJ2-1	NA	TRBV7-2	CASSSTVGDNEQFF	TGTGCCAGCAGCTCGACAGTAGGTGACAATGAGCAGTTCTTC
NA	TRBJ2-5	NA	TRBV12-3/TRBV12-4	CASSFFQGLETQYF	TGTGCCAGCAGTTTCTTCCAGGGGCTAGAGACCCAGTACTTC
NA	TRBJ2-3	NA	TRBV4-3	CASSQGNSGTDTQYF	TGCGCCAGCAGCCAAGGAAATAGCGGCACAGATACGCAGTATTTT
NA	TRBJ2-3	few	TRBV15	CATSSQTDTQYF	TGTGCCACCAGCTCACAAACAGATACGCAGTATTTT
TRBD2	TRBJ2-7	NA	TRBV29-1	CSGGGGDEQYF	TGCAGCGGGGGGGGAGGGGACGAGCAGTACTTC
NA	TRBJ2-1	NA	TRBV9	CASSVAGEAYNEQFF	TGTGCCAGCAGCGTAGCAGGGGAAGCCTACAATGAGCAGTTCTTC
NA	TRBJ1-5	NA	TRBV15	CATNAVSNQPQHF	TGTGCCACCAACGCGGTTAGCAATCAGCCCCAGCATTTT
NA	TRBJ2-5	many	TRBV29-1	CSVAVTGQETQYF	TGCAGCGTTGCTGTTACAGGTCAAGAGACCCAGTACTTC
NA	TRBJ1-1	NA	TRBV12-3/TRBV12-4	CASSLTDTWTEAFF	TGTGCCAGCAGTCTTACGGACACATGGACTGAAGCTTTCTTT
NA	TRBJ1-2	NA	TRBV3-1	CASSRPGEGGYGYTF	TGTGCCAGCAGCCGACCCGGGGAGGGAGGCTATGGCTACACCTTC
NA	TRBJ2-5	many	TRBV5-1	CASSLALTRRKETQYF	TGCGCCAGCAGCTTGGCCCTCACTAGGAGGAAAGAGACCCAGTACTTC
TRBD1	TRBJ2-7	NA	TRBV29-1	CSVDGQGARREQYF	TGCAGCGTCGACGGACAGGGGGCGAGGAGGGAGCAGTACTTC
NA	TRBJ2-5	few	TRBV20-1	CSARHSSEETQYF	TGCAGTGCTAGGCACAGTTCCGAAGAGACCCAGTACTTC
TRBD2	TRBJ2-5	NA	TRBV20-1	CSASLAGDWKETQYF	TGCAGTGCTAGTCTAGCGGGAGATTGGAAAGAGACCCAGTACTTC
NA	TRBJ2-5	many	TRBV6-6	CASSYGGGETQYF	TGTGCCAGCAGTTACGGGGGCGGGGAGACCCAGTACTTC
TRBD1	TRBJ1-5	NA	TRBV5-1	CASSSSATGVQPQHF	TGCGCCAGCAGCTCCAGCGCGACAGGGGTCCAGCCCCAGCATTTT
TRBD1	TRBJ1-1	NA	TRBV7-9	CASSGGQGEYTEAFF	TGTGCCAGCAGCGGTGGACAGGGGGAGTACACTGAAGCTTTCTTT
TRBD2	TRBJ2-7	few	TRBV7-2	CASRASGSVGNEQYF	TGTGCCAGCAGGGCTAGCGGGAGTGTCGGAAACGAGCAGTACTTC
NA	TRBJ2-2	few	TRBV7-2	CASSQPLMGRELFF	TGTGCCAGCAGCCAACCGCTTATGGGACGGGAGCTGTTTTTT
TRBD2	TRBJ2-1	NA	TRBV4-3	CASSQDRGLVGHEQFF	TGCGCCAGCAGCCAAGATAGGGGACTAGTCGGCCATGAGCAGTTCTTC
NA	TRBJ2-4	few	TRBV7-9	CASSVGRLAKNIQYF	TGTGCCAGCAGCGTCGGACGGTTAGCCAAAAACATTCAGTACTTC
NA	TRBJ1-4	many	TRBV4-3	CASSQGLRKGLNEKLFF	TGCGCCAGCAGCCAAGGACTCAGGAAAGGGCTTAATGAAAAACTGTTTTTT
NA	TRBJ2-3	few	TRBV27	CASSPEGGPDTQYF	TGTGCCAGCAGCCCAGAGGGGGGCCCAGATACGCAGTATTTT
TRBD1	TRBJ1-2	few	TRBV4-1	CASSQDGQGQGARNYGYTF	TGCGCCAGCAGCCAAGATGGGCAGGGACAGGGGGCGCGAAACTATGGCTACACCTTC
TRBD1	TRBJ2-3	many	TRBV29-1	CSGTGGAGTDTQYF	TGCAGTGGAACAGGGGGCGCGGGCACAGATACGCAGTATTTT